The source of this T cell receptor (beta chain) is a study of blood T cells in healthy people across ages. The length of the CDR3 is 13 residues. Unmatched junction bases numbered 4, after V lost 8 bases and J lost 2 bases. Germline assignment: CDR1 MDHEN and CDR2 SYDVKM. A J-beta primer mix and a sample-barcoded 5' primer were used in a second PCR of roughly 6 to 12 cycles. TCRdb recomputed calls from the 5' RACE reads with MiXCR, one row per CDR3 protein. The data hold some 930,000 distinct CDR3 sequences, with 25% to 35% observed a single time. The same sample was also used in a study of T cells of mothers and their children. That work states: Overlap in related mother-child pairs always slightly exceeded unrelated pairs, never significantly.

Sequenced sample: blood. This receptor was taken from a woman aged 40 to 50 in good health. The chain links TRBV28 to TRBJ2-7; TRBD1 matches at 9 bases. The CDR3 here is CASLGQGPYEQYF. CDR3 nucleotides: TGTGCCAGCCTGGGACAGGGACCCTACGAGCAGTACTTC.